This T cell receptor beta chain was profiled in a study of blood T cell repertoires in COVID-19. Study background: COVID-19 samples collected from the United States, Italy and Spain covered acute and convalescent phases. Nucleic acid was either cDNA or gDNA, and it came from T cells, B-cell-depleted T cells, or PBMCs.

Authors' processing steps: Reference gene primer amplification yielded estimated nucleated cell counts. Sequencing used immunoSEQ multiplex PCR; TCRdb keeps in-frame clones, though not all of them. The V and J calls and clone size were taken over from that table, and D and trimming were inferred from the DNA. The sample lists roughly 500,000 clones, 80% to 90% occurring once. This TCR derives from a human donor in a cohort sampled during active COVID-19. Sequenced: peripheral blood.

In DNA form, the CDR3 reads TGTGCCAGCAGCCCTGCGGGGGGCGACGGACCCACAGATACGCAGTATTTT. Amino acid sequence: CASSPAGGDGPTDTQYF. The chain combines TRBV11-3 with TRBJ2-3, with 8 bases aligning to TRBD2. The CDR3 is made up of 17 amino acids. Per the germline V gene, CDR1 is SGHNT and CDR2 is YENEEA. V dropped 5 bases and J dropped 2; count of bases not matched to a gene: 12.